Below are 5 T cell receptor beta chains sequenced from a single sample in a study of T cell repertoires in cytomegalovirus infection. Each CDR3 protein gets one entry after TCRdb re-called the reads with MiXCR. The table includes 100,000 or so distinct CDR3 sequences, roughly 29% detected once. The antigens of these receptors remain unknown. Sample: CD8+ T cells from cultured PBMCs, taken from culture after CMV antigen stimulation. The source of these receptors is a human donor in good health (CMV status not recorded). Some clones in this sample may be carry-over from other donors' samples.

This clonotype was seen a few times. The V call is TRBV30, the J call TRBJ1-2; D unresolved. Trimming took off 0 bases at V and 3 bases at J, with 11 bases between the two ends. Germline-derived CDR1 and CDR2 are GTSNPN and SVGIG (reference sequence). The CDR3 consists of 14 residues. The CDR3 nucleotides are TGTGCCTGGAGTGTCTATAGCACCTACTATGGCTACACCTTC. Translating gives CAWSVYSTYYGYTF.

The rearrangement joins TRBV2 to TRBJ2-5, with 7 bases lining up with TRBD1. The CDR3 totals 14 residues. V lost 6 bases to trimming and J lost 5 bases; unmatched junction nucleotides: 9. Germline-derived CDR1 and CDR2 are SNHLY and FYNNEI. CDR3 nucleotides: TGTGCCAGCAGCGGGACAGACGGCGGTGAGACCCAGTACTTC. Translating gives CASSGTDGGETQYF.

This clonotype has a count of ten or more. This chain joins TRBV19 and TRBJ2-7; D is uncertain. CDR3 length equals 15 residues. From germline, CDR1 is LNHDA and CDR2 SQIVND (reference sequence). Deletions cut 2 bases from V and 2 bases from J, with 13 bases between. The CDR3 region is CASSISGILAYEQYF. CDR3 in DNA: TGTGCCAGTAGTATATCAGGCATACTGGCCTACGAGCAGTACTTC. The whole variable domain, filled in from reference TRBV19 and TRBJ2-7, reads DGGITQSPKYLFRKEGQNVTLSCEQNLNHDAMYWYRQDPGQGLRLIYYSQIVNDFQKGDIAEGYSVSREKKESFPLTVTSAQKNPTAFYLCASSISGILAYEQYFGPGTRLTVT.

The rearrangement links TRBV10-3 to TRBJ1-1; TRBD1 might be the D (5 bases). The V end was cut by 6 bases, the J end by 0 bases, with 11 bases between. This CDR3 contains 14 residues. Germline V gene lookup returns CDR1 ENHRY and CDR2 SYGVKD. In DNA, the CDR3 is TGTGCCATCAGGTCCGGGGCCTTGAACACTGAAGCTTTCTTT. Amino acids: CAIRSGALNTEAFF.

This clonotype has only a few counts. V usage is TRBV12-3 or TRBV12-4 and J usage is TRBJ2-5, with D perhaps matching TRBD2 (6 bases). The CDR3 extends over 13 amino acids. V lost 6 bases and J 0 bases, leaving 8 bases between the germline ends. The CDR3 bases are TGTGCCAGCAGGCGACTAGACCAAGAGACCCAGTACTTC. This encodes CASRRLDQETQYF.